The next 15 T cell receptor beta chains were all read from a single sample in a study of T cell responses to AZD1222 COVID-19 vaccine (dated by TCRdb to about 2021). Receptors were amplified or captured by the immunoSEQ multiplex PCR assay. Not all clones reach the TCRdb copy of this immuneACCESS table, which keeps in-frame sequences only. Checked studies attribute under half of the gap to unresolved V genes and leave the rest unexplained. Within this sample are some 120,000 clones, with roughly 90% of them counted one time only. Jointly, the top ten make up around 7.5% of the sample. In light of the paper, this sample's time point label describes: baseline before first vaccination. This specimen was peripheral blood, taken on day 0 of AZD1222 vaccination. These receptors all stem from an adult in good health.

CDR3 coding DNA: TGTGCCACCAGTGACGGACTAGTATGGGAGCAGTACTTC. It encodes CATSDGLVWEQYF. This sequence joins TRBV24-1 and TRBJ2-7; 7 bases are shared with TRBD2. This CDR3 is built from 13 residues. J was trimmed by 7 bases and V by 4 bases; bases with no gene match: 6. Per germline, CDR1 KGHDR and CDR2 SFDVKD.

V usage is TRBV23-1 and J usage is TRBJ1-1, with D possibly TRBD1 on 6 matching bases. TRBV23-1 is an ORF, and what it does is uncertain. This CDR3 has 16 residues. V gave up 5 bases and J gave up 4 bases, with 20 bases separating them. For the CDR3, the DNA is TGCGCCAGCAGTGATACAGGGAGCCTTGGCGGCACTGAAGCTTTCTTT. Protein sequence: CASSDTGSLGGTEAFF.

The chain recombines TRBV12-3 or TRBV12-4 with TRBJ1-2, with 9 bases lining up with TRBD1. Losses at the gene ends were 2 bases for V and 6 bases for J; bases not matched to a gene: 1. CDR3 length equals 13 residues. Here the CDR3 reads CASSLNRGHGYTF. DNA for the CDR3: TGTGCCAGCAGTTTAAACAGGGGGCATGGCTACACCTTC.

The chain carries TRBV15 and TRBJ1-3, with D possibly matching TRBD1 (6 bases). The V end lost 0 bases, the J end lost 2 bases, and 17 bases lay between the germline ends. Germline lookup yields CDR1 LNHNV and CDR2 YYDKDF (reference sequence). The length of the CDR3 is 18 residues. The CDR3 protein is CATSRDHGQHQTGNTIYF. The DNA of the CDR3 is TGTGCCACCAGCAGAGACCACGGACAGCACCAAACTGGAAACACCATATATTTT.

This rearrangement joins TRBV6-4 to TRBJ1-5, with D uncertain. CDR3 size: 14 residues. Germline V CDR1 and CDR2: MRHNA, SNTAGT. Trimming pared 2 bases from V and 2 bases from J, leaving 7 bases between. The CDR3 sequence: CASSDAAGNQPQHF. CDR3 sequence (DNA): TGTGCCAGCAGTGACGCGGCGGGCAATCAGCCCCAGCATTTT.

The CDR3 sequence: CASSLALPDTDTQYF. CDR3 sequence (DNA): TGTGCCAGCAGCTTGGCCCTCCCCGACACAGATACGCAGTATTTT. V usage is TRBV7-4 and J usage is TRBJ2-3; D not resolved. The CDR3 is made up of 15 amino acids. V was cut by 3 bases and J by 2 bases, with 12 bases left in between. Germline-derived CDR1 and CDR2 are SGHVT and SQSDAQ.

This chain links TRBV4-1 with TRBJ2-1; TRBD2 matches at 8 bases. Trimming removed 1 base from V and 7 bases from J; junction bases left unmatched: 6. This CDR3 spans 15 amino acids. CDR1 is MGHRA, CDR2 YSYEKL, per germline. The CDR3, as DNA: TGCGCCAGCAGCCAAGCGGGGGGGTCACAAAATGAGCAGTTCTTC. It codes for CASSQAGGSQNEQFF.

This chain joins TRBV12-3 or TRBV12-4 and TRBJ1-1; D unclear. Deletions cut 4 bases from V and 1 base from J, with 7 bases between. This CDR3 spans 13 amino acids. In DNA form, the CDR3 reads TGTGCCAGCAGTTACGGCCGGAACACTGAAGCTTTCTTT. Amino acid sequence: CASSYGRNTEAFF.

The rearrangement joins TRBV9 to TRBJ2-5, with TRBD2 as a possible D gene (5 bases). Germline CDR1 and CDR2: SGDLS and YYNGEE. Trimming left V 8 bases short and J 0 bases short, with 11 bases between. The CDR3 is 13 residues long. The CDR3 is CASGIGDQETQYF. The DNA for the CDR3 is TGTGCCAGTGGCATCGGGGACCAAGAGACCCAGTACTTC.

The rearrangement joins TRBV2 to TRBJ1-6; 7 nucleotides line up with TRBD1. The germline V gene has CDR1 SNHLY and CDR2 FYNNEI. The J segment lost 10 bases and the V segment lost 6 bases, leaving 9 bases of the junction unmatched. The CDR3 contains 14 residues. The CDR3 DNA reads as TGTGCCAGCAGGCCCAATACAGGGGTCTCACCCCTCCACTTT. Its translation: CASRPNTGVSPLHF.

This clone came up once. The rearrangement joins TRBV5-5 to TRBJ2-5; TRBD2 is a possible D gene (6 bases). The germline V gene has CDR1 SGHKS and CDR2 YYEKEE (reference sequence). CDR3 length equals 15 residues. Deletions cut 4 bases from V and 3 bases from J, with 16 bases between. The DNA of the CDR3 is TGTGCCAGCAGCCGACACCCGGGAGAGGAAGAGACCCAGTACTTC. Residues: CASSRHPGEEETQYF.

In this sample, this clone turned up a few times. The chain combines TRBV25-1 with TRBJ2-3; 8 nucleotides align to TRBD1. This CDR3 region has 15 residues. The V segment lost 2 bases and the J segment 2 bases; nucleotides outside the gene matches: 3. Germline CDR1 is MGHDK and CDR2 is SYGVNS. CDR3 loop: CASSEGTGHTDTQYF. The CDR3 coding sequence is TGTGCCAGCAGTGAAGGGACAGGACACACAGATACGCAGTATTTT.

The CDR3 reads CASSQGWGGNYEQYF. The CDR3 nucleotides read TGCGCCAGCAGCCAAGGTTGGGGGGGGAACTACGAGCAGTACTTC. The chain uses TRBV4-1 and TRBJ2-7; TRBD2 agrees at 7 bases. V gave up 1 base and J gave up 3 bases; unmatched junction bases: 6. The V gene's germline CDR1 is MGHRA and CDR2 YSYEKL. This CDR3 contains 15 residues.

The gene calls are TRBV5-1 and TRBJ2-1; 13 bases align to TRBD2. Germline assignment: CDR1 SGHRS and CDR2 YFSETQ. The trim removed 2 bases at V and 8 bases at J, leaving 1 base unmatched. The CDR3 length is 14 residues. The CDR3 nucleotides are TGCGCCAGCAGCTTAGGGACTAGCGGGGATGAGCAGTTCTTC. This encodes CASSLGTSGDEQFF. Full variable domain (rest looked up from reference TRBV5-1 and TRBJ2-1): KAGVTQTPRYLIKTRGQQVTLSCSPISGHRSVSWYQQTPGQGLQFLFEYFSETQRNKGNFPGRFSGRQFSNSRSEMNVSTLELGDSALYLCASSLGTSGDEQFFGPGTRLTVL.

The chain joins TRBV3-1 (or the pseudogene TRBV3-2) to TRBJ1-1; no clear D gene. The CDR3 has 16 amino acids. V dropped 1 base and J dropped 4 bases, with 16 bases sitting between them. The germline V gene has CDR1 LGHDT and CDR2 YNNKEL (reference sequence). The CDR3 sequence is CASSQGGSHFTTEAFF. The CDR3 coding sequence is TGTGCCAGCAGCCAAGGAGGGTCTCACTTTACCACTGAAGCTTTCTTT.